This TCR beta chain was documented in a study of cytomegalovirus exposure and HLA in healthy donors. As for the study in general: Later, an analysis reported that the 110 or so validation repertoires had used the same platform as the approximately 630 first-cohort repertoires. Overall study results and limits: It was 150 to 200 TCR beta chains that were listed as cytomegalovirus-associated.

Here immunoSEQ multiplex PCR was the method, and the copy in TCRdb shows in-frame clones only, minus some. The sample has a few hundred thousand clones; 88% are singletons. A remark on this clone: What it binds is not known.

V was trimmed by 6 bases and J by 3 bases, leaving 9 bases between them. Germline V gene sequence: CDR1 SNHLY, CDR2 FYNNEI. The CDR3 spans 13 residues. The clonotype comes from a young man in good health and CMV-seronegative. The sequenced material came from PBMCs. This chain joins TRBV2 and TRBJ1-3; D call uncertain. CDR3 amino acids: CASREDFGNTIYF. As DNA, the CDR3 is TGTGCCAGCAGGGAGGATTTTGGAAACACCATATATTTT.